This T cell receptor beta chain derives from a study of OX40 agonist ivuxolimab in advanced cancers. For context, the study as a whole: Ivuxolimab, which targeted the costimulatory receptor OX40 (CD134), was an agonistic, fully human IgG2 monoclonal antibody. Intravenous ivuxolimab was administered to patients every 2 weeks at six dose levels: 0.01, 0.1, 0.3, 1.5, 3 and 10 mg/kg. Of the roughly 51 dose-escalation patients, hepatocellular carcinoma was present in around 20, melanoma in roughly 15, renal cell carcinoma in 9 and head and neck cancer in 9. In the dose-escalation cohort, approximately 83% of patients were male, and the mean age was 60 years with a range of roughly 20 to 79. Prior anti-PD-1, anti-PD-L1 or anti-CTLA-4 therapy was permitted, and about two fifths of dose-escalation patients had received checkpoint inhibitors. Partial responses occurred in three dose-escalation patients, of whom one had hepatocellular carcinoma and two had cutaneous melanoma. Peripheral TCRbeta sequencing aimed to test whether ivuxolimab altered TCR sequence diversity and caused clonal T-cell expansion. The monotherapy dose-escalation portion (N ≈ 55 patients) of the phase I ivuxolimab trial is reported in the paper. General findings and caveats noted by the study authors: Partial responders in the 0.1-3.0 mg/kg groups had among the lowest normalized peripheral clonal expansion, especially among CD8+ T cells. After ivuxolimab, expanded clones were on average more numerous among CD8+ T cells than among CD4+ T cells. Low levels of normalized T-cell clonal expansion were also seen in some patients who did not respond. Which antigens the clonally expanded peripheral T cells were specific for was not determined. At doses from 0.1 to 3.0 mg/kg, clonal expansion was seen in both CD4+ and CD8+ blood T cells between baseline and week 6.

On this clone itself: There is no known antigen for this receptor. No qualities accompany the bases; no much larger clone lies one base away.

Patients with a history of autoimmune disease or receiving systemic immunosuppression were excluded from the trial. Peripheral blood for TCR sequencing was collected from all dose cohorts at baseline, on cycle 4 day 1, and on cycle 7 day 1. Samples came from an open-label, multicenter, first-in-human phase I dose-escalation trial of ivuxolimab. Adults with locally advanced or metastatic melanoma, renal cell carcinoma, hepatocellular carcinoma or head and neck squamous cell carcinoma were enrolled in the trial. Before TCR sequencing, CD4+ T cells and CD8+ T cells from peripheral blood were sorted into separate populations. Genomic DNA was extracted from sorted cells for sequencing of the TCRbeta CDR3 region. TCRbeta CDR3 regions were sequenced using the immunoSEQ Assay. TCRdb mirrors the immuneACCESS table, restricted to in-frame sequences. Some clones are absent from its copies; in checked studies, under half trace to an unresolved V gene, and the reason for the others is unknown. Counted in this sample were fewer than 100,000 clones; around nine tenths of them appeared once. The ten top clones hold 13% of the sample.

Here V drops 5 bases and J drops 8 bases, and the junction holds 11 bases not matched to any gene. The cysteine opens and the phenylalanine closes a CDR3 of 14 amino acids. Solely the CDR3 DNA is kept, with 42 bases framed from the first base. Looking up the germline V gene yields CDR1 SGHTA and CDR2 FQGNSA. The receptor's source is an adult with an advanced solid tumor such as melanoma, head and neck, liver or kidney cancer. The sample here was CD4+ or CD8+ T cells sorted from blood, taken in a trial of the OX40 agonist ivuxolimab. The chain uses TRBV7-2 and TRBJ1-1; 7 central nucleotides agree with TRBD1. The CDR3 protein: CASSLGQVGGEAFF. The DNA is TGTGCCAGCAGCCTAGGACAGGTTGGGGGGGAAGCTTTCTTT.